Below are 26 T cell receptor beta chains sequenced from a single sample in a study of blood T cells in healthy people across ages. Sample-barcoded 5' priming and a J-beta primer mix drove a second PCR of roughly 6 to 12 cycles. MiXCR, run by TCRdb on the 5' RACE reads, gives a single entry per CDR3 protein. The table has around 780,000 distinct CDR3 sequences, approximately 53% seen once; the top ten hold around a quarter. The sequenced sample was blood. Receptors originate from a man aged 35-49 years in good health.

With regard to this clonotype: This may stem from a read error, because a much larger clone lies one nucleotide away. V gene TRBV20-1 combines with J gene TRBJ2-1; 7 positions match TRBD1. Germline lookup yields CDR1 DFQATT and CDR2 SNEGSKA (reference sequence). The CDR3 loop spans 15 amino acids. The CDR3 DNA reads TGCAGTGCTACATTCATTCGGGACAGAGGGAATGGGCAGTTCTTC. It is translated as CSATFIRDRGNGQFF.

V is TRBV28 and J is TRBJ2-7; 8 bases agree with TRBD1. CDR1 and CDR2 from the germline V gene are MDHEN and SYDVKM. The V segment lost 4 bases and the J segment 1 base; nucleotides outside the gene matches: 6. The CDR3 runs 15 residues. This CDR3 reads CASSSQGDGSYEQYF. CDR3 DNA sequence: TGTGCCAGCAGTTCACAGGGGGATGGGTCCTACGAGCAGTACTTC.

The chain links TRBV9 to TRBJ2-5; D is undetermined. Between the trimmed V and J ends, which lost 3 bases and 2 bases, there was a span of 20 bases. The CDR3 contains 17 residues. The germline gives CDR1 SGDLS, CDR2 YYNGEE. CDR3 coding DNA: TGTGCCAGCAGCGCCCGTAATATCTACAGCCAACAAGAGACCCAGTACTTC. Translation gives CASSARNIYSQQETQYF.

The rearrangement joins TRBV10-3 to TRBJ1-3; no clear D gene. The CDR3 extends over 15 amino acids. Germline CDR1 is ENHRY and CDR2 is SYGVKD. The V end was cut by 3 bases, the J end by 2 bases, with 11 bases between. CDR3 DNA: TGTGCCATCAGTGACCCGAGGGCAGCTGGAAACACCATATATTTT. This gives the protein CAISDPRAAGNTIYF.

The J gene is TRBJ1-1, the V gene TRBV5-1, with TRBD1 as a possible D gene (5 bases). The CDR3 totals 16 residues. CDR1 is SGHRS and CDR2 is YFSETQ in the germline V gene. Trimming left V 0 bases short and J 0 bases short, with 12 bases between. This CDR3 reads CASSLVGQRMNTEAFF. CDR3 sequence (DNA): TGCGCCAGCAGCTTGGTGGGGCAGCGCATGAACACTGAAGCTTTCTTT. The full variable domain, rest sourced from reference TRBV5-1 and TRBJ1-1, is KAGVTQTPRYLIKTRGQQVTLSCSPISGHRSVSWYQQTPGQGLQFLFEYFSETQRNKGNFPGRFSGRQFSNSRSEMNVSTLELGDSALYLCASSLVGQRMNTEAFFGQGTRLTVV.

This sequence joins TRBV10-3 and TRBJ2-2; 8 nucleotides match TRBD2. Trimming removed 3 bases from V and 0 bases from J; junction bases left unmatched: 12. Germline CDR1 ENHRY, CDR2 SYGVKD. CDR3 length: 19 amino acids. CDR3 sequence reads: CAISDPDVTLAANTGELFF. Written as DNA, the CDR3 is TGTGCCATCAGTGATCCGGATGTAACACTAGCGGCGAACACCGGGGAGCTGTTTTTT.

This clonotype is a singleton in its sample. The V and J genes are TRBV7-2 and TRBJ1-2; D perhaps matches TRBD1 (5 bases). The CDR3 length is 15 residues. V dropped 3 bases and J dropped 4 bases, with 15 bases sitting between them. Looked up from germline, CDR1 is SGHTA and CDR2 is FQGNSA. The CDR3 is CASSFSSGTSYGYTF. The CDR3 region has the DNA TGTGCCAGCAGCTTTTCATCAGGGACGAGCTATGGCTACACCTTC.

The chain carries TRBV5-1 and TRBJ2-1; 11 bases fit TRBD2. The CDR3 covers 15 residues. With 5 bases clipped from V and 6 bases from J, the junction kept 7 bases outside the gene matches. CDR1 is SGHRS, CDR2 YFSETQ, per germline. The CDR3 region has the DNA TGCGCCAGCAGTTTGACTAGCGGGGTATCCAATGAGCAGTTCTTC. It specifies CASSLTSGVSNEQFF.

This chain joins TRBV4-2 and TRBJ2-1; TRBD2 aligns across 11 bases. The J call may be in error: the DNA end matches TRBJ2-7 better. The CDR3 loop spans 18 amino acids. Germline V lookup: CDR1 LGHNA, CDR2 YNFKEQ. For the CDR3, the DNA is TGTGCCAGCAGCCAAGAAGCTCTAGCGGGGGGCGTCTACAATGAGCAGTACTTC. Protein: CASSQEALAGGVYNEQYF.

This clonotype was detected ten times or more. The chain uses TRBV27 and TRBJ2-7; D is perhaps TRBD1 (6 bases). The CDR3 has 15 amino acids. Germline loops: CDR1 MNHEY, CDR2 SMNVEV (reference sequence). Trimming removed 6 bases at V and 1 base at J, with 16 bases between. The CDR3 DNA reads as TGTGCCAGCAGAAAGTTAACAGGGTTATCCTACGAGCAGTACTTC. Translation gives CASRKLTGLSYEQYF.

This clonotype was seen a few times. The chain carries TRBV7-8 and TRBJ2-7; TRBD2 agrees at 12 bases. CDR1 and CDR2 (germline): SGHVS, FQNEAQ. The V segment lost 5 bases and the J segment 3 bases; nucleotides outside the gene matches: 17. This CDR3 has 19 residues. This CDR3 reads CASSPSATSGSLVHYEQYF. DNA of the CDR3: TGTGCCAGCAGCCCCAGTGCGACTAGCGGGAGCCTCGTACACTACGAGCAGTACTTC. Full variable domain (outside the CDR3, taken from reference TRBV7-8 and TRBJ2-7): GAGVSQSPRYKVAKRGQDVALRCDPISGHVSLFWYQQALGQGPEFLTYFQNEAQLDKSGLPSDRFFAERPEGSVSTLKIQRTQQEDSAVYLCASSPSATSGSLVHYEQYFGPGTRLTVT.

This clonotype was observed at least ten times. The V call is TRBV7-2, the J call TRBJ2-3; D tentatively reads TRBD1 or TRBD2 (6 bases each). V lost 1 base to trimming and J lost 5 bases, with 10 bases between them. The CDR3 sequence is 14 residues long. Germline V CDR1 and CDR2: SGHTA, FQGNSA. The DNA for the CDR3 is TGTGCCAGCAGCTTAGGGGGGGCAATAGATACGCAGTATTTT. This gives the protein CASSLGGAIDTQYF.

This chain uses TRBV7-6 with TRBJ2-5, with TRBD2 matching over 12 bases. The germline gives CDR1 SGHVS, CDR2 FNYEAQ. The CDR3 has 17 residues. V shed 6 bases, J shed 4 bases, and the junction held 12 bases outside the gene matches. The CDR3 region has the DNA TGTGCCAGCAGTCCGGGGCTAGCGGGAGGGCAGGGAGAGACCCAGTACTTC. This translates into CASSPGLAGGQGETQYF.

This chain uses TRBV9 with TRBJ2-3; 9 positions match TRBD2. Trimming removed 3 bases from V and 6 bases from J; junction bases left unmatched: 14. Germline values: CDR1 SGDLS, CDR2 YYNGEE. This CDR3 is 17 amino acids long. In DNA, the CDR3 is TGTGCCAGCAGCGCTCCCCGGGGCGGGGGGGAGAGTGATACGCAGTATTTT. Protein: CASSAPRGGGESDTQYF.

This clonotype was counted between two and nine times. V gene TRBV27 combines with J gene TRBJ2-7; D gene ambiguous. Trimming took 3 bases from V and 0 from J, leaving 12 bases between them. This CDR3 spans 15 amino acids. Germline V gene sequence: CDR1 MNHEY, CDR2 SMNVEV (reference sequence). DNA of the CDR3: TGTGCCAGCAGTTTTGACGCCAGGAGCTCCTACGAGCAGTACTTC. Residues: CASSFDARSSYEQYF.

In this sample, this clonotype turned up once. The CDR3 nucleotides are TGTGCCAGCAGTTATGGCAGGTCCTATGGCTACACCTTC. This translates into CASSYGRSYGYTF. This chain uses TRBV6-5 with TRBJ1-2; D is undetermined. This CDR3 contains 13 residues. V was shortened by 3 bases and J by 4 bases, with 9 bases between the two germline ends. Germline V gives CDR1 MNHEY, CDR2 SVGAGI.

The chain recombines TRBV5-5 with TRBJ2-1, with 10 bases identical to TRBD2. This CDR3 has 12 residues. With V trimmed by 4 bases and J by 15 bases, 7 bases remained unmatched. Looked up from germline, CDR1 is SGHKS and CDR2 is YYEKEE (reference sequence). The CDR3 region is CASSAIAGGWFF. The CDR3 DNA follows: TGTGCCAGCAGCGCCATAGCGGGAGGTTGGTTCTTC.

The chain employs TRBV7-9 and TRBJ2-5, with D perhaps TRBD1 (6 bases). The V end was cut by 4 bases, the J end by 13 bases, with 16 bases between. The CDR3 is 12 amino acids. Germline V gene sequence: CDR1 SEHNR, CDR2 FQNEAQ (reference sequence). The CDR3 sequence is CASSSTGHPSYF. The CDR3 DNA reads TGTGCCAGCAGCTCGACAGGTCACCCCTCGTACTTC.

The V call is TRBV12-3 or TRBV12-4, the J call TRBJ2-7, with 7 bases lining up with TRBD1. The CDR3 length is 13 residues. Trimming took 4 bases from V and 3 from J; bases not matched to a gene: 3. The CDR3 is CASSWGQFYEQYF. CDR3 coding DNA: TGTGCCAGCAGTTGGGGACAGTTCTACGAGCAGTACTTC.

This clonotype was counted once. This chain connects TRBV29-1 to TRBJ2-5; D possibly matches TRBD1 or TRBD2 (5 bases each). CDR1 SQVTM and CDR2 ANQGSEA come from the germline V gene. This CDR3 is 14 amino acids long. V was cut by 5 bases and J by 4 bases, with 17 bases left in between. CDR3 amino acids: CSVREGRPRETQYF. The DNA of the CDR3 is TGCAGCGTTCGTGAGGGGCGACCGCGAGAGACCCAGTACTTC.

The chain employs TRBV7-9 and TRBJ2-1; 9 bases map to TRBD2. The CDR3 covers 12 residues. J lost 5 bases, V lost 10 bases, and 3 bases had no gene match. Germline V gives CDR1 SEHNR, CDR2 FQNEAQ (reference sequence). DNA of the CDR3: TGTGCCACAGGCGGGGGGGACAATGAGCAGTTCTTC. Translation: CATGGGDNEQFF.

The V call is TRBV3-1, the J call TRBJ2-2; 7 nucleotides agree with TRBD1. With 0 bases clipped from V and 12 bases from J, the junction kept 4 bases outside the gene matches. Germline-derived CDR1 and CDR2 are LGHDT and YNNKEL (reference sequence). CDR3 length: 13 amino acids. The CDR3: CASSQEFRGKLFF. As DNA, the CDR3 is TGTGCCAGCAGCCAAGAATTCAGGGGGAAGCTGTTTTTT.

This chain joins TRBV24-1 and TRBJ2-1, with 9 bases matching TRBD1. The CDR3 has 16 residues. Germline CDR1 reads KGHDR; CDR2 reads SFDVKD. After removal of 4 bases from V and 0 bases from J, the junction contained 3 bases not matched to a gene. CDR3 nucleotide sequence: TGTGCCACCAGTGAGGGACAGGGAAGCTCCTACAATGAGCAGTTCTTC. Translation: CATSEGQGSSYNEQFF.

The rearrangement uses TRBV6-5 and TRBJ2-1; 11 bases are shared with TRBD2. With 0 bases clipped from V and 7 bases from J, the junction kept 5 bases outside the gene matches. CDR1 is MNHEY and CDR2 is SVGAGI in the germline V gene. The CDR3 sequence is 16 residues long. The CDR3, as DNA: TGTGCCAGCAGTTACTCGACTAGCGGGGTCTCGAATGAGCAGTTCTTC. Encoded protein: CASSYSTSGVSNEQFF.

The chain uses TRBV2 and TRBJ2-4; 7 bases are shared with TRBD2. The assigned J gene may be wrong: the sequence end matches TRBJ2-5 better. This CDR3 contains 15 residues. Germline-derived CDR1 and CDR2 are SNHLY and FYNNEI. CDR3 in amino acids: CASSEVGRTRETQYF. Written as DNA, the CDR3 is TGTGCCAGCAGTGAAGTCGGGAGGACTAGGGAGACCCAGTACTTC.

Only a few counts were recorded for this clonotype. The rearrangement uses TRBV7-9 and TRBJ2-6, with TRBD2 matching over 11 bases. Germline V gene sequence: CDR1 SEHNR, CDR2 FQNEAQ (reference sequence). The length of the CDR3 is 20 residues. V was pared by 3 bases and J by 0 bases, with 10 bases of the junction left unmatched. The CDR3: CASSFSPSSGGNSGANVLTF. CDR3 coding DNA: TGTGCCAGCAGCTTCTCCCCCTCTAGCGGGGGGAACTCTGGGGCCAACGTCCTGACTTTC.